This T cell receptor (beta chain) was sequenced for a study of blood T cell repertoires in COVID-19. The CDR3 totals 16 residues. V was clipped by 5 bases and J by 4 bases, with 20 bases between them. The germline V gene encodes CDR1 LNHDA and CDR2 SQIVND (reference sequence). Only in-frame clones appear in the TCRdb table, and some are missing; sequencing was by immunoSEQ multiplex PCR. The profile shows some 300,000 clones, about nine tenths of them singletons. The source material was PBMCs or T cells enriched from blood (not recorded which). The TCR originated in a woman in her thirties or forties who had recovered from COVID-19. The chain is built from TRBV19 and TRBJ1-1; unclear D gene. CDR3 bases: TGTGCCAGTAGTGCGCCGGGTGGGCCGGAGGGCACTGAAGCTTTCTTT. Its translation is CASSAPGGPEGTEAFF.